These T cell receptor beta chains were read from a single sample in a study of blood T cell repertoires in COVID-19. Data came from immunoSEQ multiplex PCR; TCRdb stores just in-frame clones and leaves some out. The data hold 55,000 to 65,000 clones, with 75% to 90% observed a single time. The sequencing input was peripheral blood. The receptor source for this set is a woman aged 60 to 75 with active COVID-19. Both conserved end residues are part of each CDR3. Each record gives: clone size, D gene, V gene, J gene, CDR3 protein, CDR3 DNA. A D gene is named only where the DNA matches it firmly. Only some rows state a clone size, as once, few, many or a class for expanded clones.

clone size: NA; D gene: NA; V gene: TRBV27; J gene: TRBJ1-2; CDR3 protein: CASSLSVYYGYTF; CDR3 DNA: TGTGCCAGCAGTTTAAGCGTCTACTATGGCTACACCTTC
clone size: NA; D gene: NA; V gene: TRBV2; J gene: TRBJ2-5; CDR3 protein: CASSGTGGGETQYF; CDR3 DNA: TGTGCCAGCAGCGGAACAGGGGGGGGAGAGACCCAGTACTTC
clone size: NA; D gene: TRBD1; V gene: TRBV29-1; J gene: TRBJ1-2; CDR3 protein: CSARQGDYGYTF; CDR3 DNA: TGCAGCGCCCGACAGGGGGACTATGGCTACACCTTC
clone size: NA; D gene: NA; V gene: TRBV7-8; J gene: TRBJ1-5; CDR3 protein: CASSLGGERPQHF; CDR3 DNA: TGTGCCAGCAGCTTAGGGGGCGAGCGGCCCCAGCATTTT
clone size: NA; D gene: TRBD1; V gene: TRBV3-1/TRBV3-2; J gene: TRBJ1-1; CDR3 protein: CASSQGTGRKAFF; CDR3 DNA: TGTGCCAGCAGCCAAGGGACAGGGAGAAAAGCTTTCTTT
clone size: NA; D gene: NA; V gene: TRBV5-1; J gene: TRBJ1-2; CDR3 protein: CASSSGQPLEGYTF; CDR3 DNA: TGCGCCAGCAGTTCCGGACAGCCTTTGGAAGGCTACACCTTC
clone size: NA; D gene: TRBD1; V gene: TRBV19; J gene: TRBJ1-1; CDR3 protein: CASRSGQLFEAFF; CDR3 DNA: TGTGCCAGCCGCTCGGGACAGCTATTTGAAGCTTTCTTT
clone size: NA; D gene: TRBD2; V gene: TRBV4-2; J gene: TRBJ2-1; CDR3 protein: CASSQEGTSGAGSYNEQFF; CDR3 DNA: TGTGCCAGCAGCCAAGAGGGGACTAGCGGGGCGGGGTCCTACAATGAGCAGTTCTTC
clone size: NA; D gene: NA; V gene: TRBV2; J gene: TRBJ1-1; CDR3 protein: CASSERQGVFTEAFF; CDR3 DNA: TGTGCCAGCAGTGAACGGCAGGGTGTATTCACTGAAGCTTTCTTT
clone size: NA; D gene: NA; V gene: TRBV3-1/TRBV3-2; J gene: TRBJ1-1; CDR3 protein: CASSHVGRALVGAFF; CDR3 DNA: TGTGCCAGCAGCCATGTGGGGAGGGCCCTTGTTGGAGCTTTCTTT
clone size: NA; D gene: NA; V gene: TRBV10-1; J gene: TRBJ1-2; CDR3 protein: CASSDGYGYTF; CDR3 DNA: TGCGCCAGCAGTGACGGCTATGGCTACACCTTC
clone size: NA; D gene: NA; V gene: TRBV7-9; J gene: TRBJ1-2; CDR3 protein: CASSTGVLFNYGYTF; CDR3 DNA: TGTGCCAGCAGCACCGGGGTGCTTTTTAACTATGGCTACACCTTC
clone size: once; D gene: NA; V gene: TRBV7-8; J gene: TRBJ1-3; CDR3 protein: CASSPSRTVHSGNTIYF; CDR3 DNA: TGTGCCAGCAGCCCCTCCCGGACAGTGCACTCTGGAAACACCATATATTTT
clone size: NA; D gene: NA; V gene: TRBV4-1; J gene: TRBJ2-3; CDR3 protein: CASSPKGGTYTDTQYF; CDR3 DNA: TGCGCCAGCAGCCCTAAGGGGGGGACCTACACAGATACGCAGTATTTT
clone size: NA; D gene: TRBD1; V gene: TRBV6-5; J gene: TRBJ2-5; CDR3 protein: CASSDRAYLGETQYF; CDR3 DNA: TGTGCCAGCAGCGACAGGGCCTACTTGGGGGAGACCCAGTACTTC
clone size: NA; D gene: TRBD1; V gene: TRBV5-1; J gene: TRBJ1-2; CDR3 protein: CASSYEQGLEGMGYTF; CDR3 DNA: TGCGCCAGCAGCTACGAACAGGGGTTGGAGGGAATGGGCTACACCTTC
clone size: NA; D gene: TRBD2; V gene: TRBV19; J gene: TRBJ2-1; CDR3 protein: CASSIGSGRWRGSYNEQFF; CDR3 DNA: TGTGCCAGTAGTATAGGAAGCGGCAGGTGGCGGGGGAGTTACAATGAGCAGTTCTTC
clone size: NA; D gene: NA; V gene: TRBV7-8; J gene: TRBJ1-2; CDR3 protein: CASSLAGSNYGYTF; CDR3 DNA: TGTGCCAGCAGCTTAGCAGGGAGTAACTATGGCTACACCTTC
clone size: NA; D gene: TRBD2; V gene: TRBV20-1; J gene: TRBJ2-3; CDR3 protein: CSASGLAFTDTQYF; CDR3 DNA: TGCAGTGCTAGTGGACTAGCGTTCACAGATACGCAGTATTTT
clone size: NA; D gene: NA; V gene: TRBV7-8; J gene: TRBJ2-5; CDR3 protein: CASSPRGTSFQETQYF; CDR3 DNA: TGTGCCAGCAGCCCCCGCGGGACTTCCTTTCAAGAGACCCAGTACTTC
clone size: NA; D gene: TRBD1; V gene: TRBV30; J gene: TRBJ1-4; CDR3 protein: CAWSTGQGAFSEKLFF; CDR3 DNA: TGTGCCTGGAGTACTGGACAGGGGGCCTTTAGTGAAAAACTGTTTTTT
clone size: NA; D gene: TRBD1; V gene: TRBV5-4; J gene: TRBJ1-1; CDR3 protein: CASSSRTGVMNTEAFF; CDR3 DNA: TGTGCCAGCAGCTCTCGGACAGGGGTAATGAACACTGAAGCTTTCTTT
clone size: NA; D gene: TRBD2; V gene: TRBV9; J gene: TRBJ2-3; CDR3 protein: CASSLDGGSDTQYF; CDR3 DNA: TGTGCCAGCAGCCTAGACGGGGGGTCAGATACGCAGTATTTT
clone size: NA; D gene: NA; V gene: TRBV30; J gene: TRBJ1-1; CDR3 protein: CAWSAGPTEAFF; CDR3 DNA: TGTGCCTGGAGTGCAGGGCCTACTGAAGCTTTCTTT
clone size: NA; D gene: NA; V gene: TRBV20-1; J gene: TRBJ1-5; CDR3 protein: CSASSPGTSNQPQHF; CDR3 DNA: TGCAGTGCTAGTAGCCCAGGGACAAGCAATCAGCCCCAGCATTTT
clone size: once; D gene: NA; V gene: TRBV3-1/TRBV3-2; J gene: TRBJ2-7; CDR3 protein: CASSQGPGGAYEQYF; CDR3 DNA: TGTGCCAGCAGCCAAGGCCCCGGCGGAGCCTACGAGCAGTACTTC
clone size: once; D gene: TRBD2; V gene: TRBV11-2; J gene: TRBJ2-7; CDR3 protein: CASSLSSGGSYEQYF; CDR3 DNA: TGTGCCAGCAGCTTAAGTAGCGGGGGGTCCTACGAGCAGTACTTC
clone size: NA; D gene: NA; V gene: TRBV19; J gene: TRBJ1-4; CDR3 protein: CASSPVSGWEKLFF; CDR3 DNA: TGTGCCAGTAGTCCGGTCAGCGGTTGGGAAAAACTGTTTTTT
clone size: NA; D gene: NA; V gene: TRBV2; J gene: TRBJ2-3; CDR3 protein: CASSDAADTQYF; CDR3 DNA: TGTGCCAGCAGTGATGCGGCCGATACGCAGTATTTT
clone size: NA; D gene: NA; V gene: TRBV20-1; J gene: TRBJ2-1; CDR3 protein: CSAMQTWQFF; CDR3 DNA: TGCAGTGCTATGCAGACATGGCAGTTCTTC
clone size: NA; D gene: NA; V gene: TRBV27; J gene: TRBJ1-2; CDR3 protein: CASSPGSLLLRTF; CDR3 DNA: TGTGCCAGCAGTCCAGGAAGCCTCCTCCTAAGGACCTTC
clone size: NA; D gene: NA; V gene: TRBV28; J gene: TRBJ2-7; CDR3 protein: CASSSVSRSYEQYF; CDR3 DNA: TGTGCCAGCAGTTCAGTATCGCGGAGTTACGAGCAGTACTTC
clone size: few; D gene: NA; V gene: TRBV3-1/TRBV3-2; J gene: TRBJ1-2; CDR3 protein: CASSQDQGTYGYTF; CDR3 DNA: TGTGCCAGCAGCCAAGATCAGGGCACCTATGGCTACACCTTC
clone size: NA; D gene: NA; V gene: TRBV2; J gene: TRBJ1-6; CDR3 protein: CASSEGQLNSPLHF; CDR3 DNA: TGTGCCAGCAGTGAAGGTCAGTTGAATTCACCCCTCCACTTT
clone size: NA; D gene: NA; V gene: TRBV5-6; J gene: TRBJ1-3; CDR3 protein: CASSLAPGSGNTIYF; CDR3 DNA: TGTGCCAGCAGCTTGGCCCCGGGGTCCGGAAACACCATATATTTT
clone size: NA; D gene: TRBD1; V gene: TRBV6-2/TRBV6-3; J gene: TRBJ2-7; CDR3 protein: CASSRTGTGAYEQYF; CDR3 DNA: TGTGCCAGCAGTCGTACCGGGACAGGGGCCTACGAGCAGTACTTC
clone size: NA; D gene: TRBD1; V gene: TRBV18; J gene: TRBJ1-5; CDR3 protein: CASSTTGGRDQPQHF; CDR3 DNA: TGTGCCAGCTCAACGACAGGGGGACGGGATCAGCCCCAGCATTTT
clone size: NA; D gene: TRBD2; V gene: TRBV29-1; J gene: TRBJ2-5; CDR3 protein: CSVQGGQETQYF; CDR3 DNA: TGCAGCGTTCAGGGAGGGCAAGAGACCCAGTACTTC
clone size: NA; D gene: NA; V gene: TRBV5-6; J gene: TRBJ2-5; CDR3 protein: CASSLVARQETQYF; CDR3 DNA: TGTGCCAGCAGCTTGGTGGCCCGTCAAGAGACCCAGTACTTC
clone size: once; D gene: NA; V gene: TRBV10-2; J gene: TRBJ2-7; CDR3 protein: CASTLLQGYEQYF; CDR3 DNA: TGCGCCAGCACCCTCCTACAGGGCTACGAGCAGTACTTC
clone size: NA; D gene: TRBD1; V gene: TRBV18; J gene: TRBJ2-7; CDR3 protein: CASSPPGTAFSYEQYF; CDR3 DNA: TGTGCCAGCTCACCCCCCGGGACAGCATTTTCCTACGAGCAGTACTTC
clone size: NA; D gene: TRBD2; V gene: TRBV5-1; J gene: TRBJ2-7; CDR3 protein: CASSLSTSGGFPSYEQYF; CDR3 DNA: TGCGCCAGCAGTCTTTCGACTAGCGGGGGTTTTCCCTCCTACGAGCAGTACTTC
clone size: NA; D gene: NA; V gene: TRBV19; J gene: TRBJ1-6; CDR3 protein: CASTSRGGWNSPLHF; CDR3 DNA: TGTGCCAGTACCTCCCGGGGAGGGTGGAATTCACCCCTCCACTTT
clone size: NA; D gene: NA; V gene: TRBV3-1/TRBV3-2; J gene: TRBJ2-1; CDR3 protein: CASWGGPGENEQFF; CDR3 DNA: TGTGCCAGCTGGGGGGGGCCGGGAGAAAATGAGCAGTTCTTC
clone size: NA; D gene: NA; V gene: TRBV7-9; J gene: TRBJ1-1; CDR3 protein: CASSAQGTIMNTEAFF; CDR3 DNA: TGTGCCAGCAGCGCCCAGGGGACCATAATGAACACTGAAGCTTTCTTT